This T cell receptor (beta chain) was captured by sequencing in a study of T-cell memory formation after mild COVID-19. The CDR3 loop spans 15 amino acids. The germline CDR1 and CDR2 sequences are SGHRS and YFSETQ. The V end was cut by 0 bases, the J end by 3 bases, with 13 bases between. Via MiXCR, TCRdb re-called the 5' RACE reads, giving one row per CDR3 protein. The data show about 110,000 distinct CDR3 sequences, about 18% seen once. This clonotype originated in an adult woman who had mild COVID-19 (a few samples of this study predate the infection). Cell type and time point are not known. The sample was PBMCs or a T cell subset sorted from them (not recorded which). This chain uses TRBV5-1 with TRBJ2-7, with D perhaps given as TRBD1 or TRBD2 (5 bases each). As DNA, the CDR3 is TGCGCCAGCAGCTTGGAGGCAGGGAGTCTCTACGAGCAGTACTTC. The encoded protein is CASSLEAGSLYEQYF.